This T cell receptor beta chain was identified during a study of blood T cell repertoires in COVID-19. Across the whole study: Specimens from acute and convalescent COVID-19 originated in the United States, Italy and Spain. Nucleic acid was either cDNA or gDNA, and it came from T cells, B-cell-depleted T cells, or PBMCs.

In the study's own analysis: Nucleated cell number was recorded as an estimate derived from reference gene primer amplification. Assay: immunoSEQ multiplex PCR; the TCRdb copy retains only in-frame clones and omits some. The D gene and trimming were derived from the DNA, and the V and J assignments and clone size from that table. Among 280,000 or so clones listed, 85% were seen once. This clone was seen a few times. Each participant's cohort was designated according to participant-reported clinical history. Germline CDR1 is MNHEY and CDR2 is SVGAGI. V was trimmed by 0 bases and J by 1 base, leaving 9 bases between them. The CDR3 is 15 amino acids.

V gene TRBV6-5 combines with J gene TRBJ1-1; no clear D. Sequencing was performed on PBMCs or T cells enriched from blood (not recorded which). The TCR was taken from a woman aged 45-59 years who had recovered from COVID-19. CDR3 region: CASSYSGGWNTEAFF. In nucleotides, the CDR3 is TGTGCCAGCAGTTACTCGGGAGGCTGGAACACTGAAGCTTTCTTT.